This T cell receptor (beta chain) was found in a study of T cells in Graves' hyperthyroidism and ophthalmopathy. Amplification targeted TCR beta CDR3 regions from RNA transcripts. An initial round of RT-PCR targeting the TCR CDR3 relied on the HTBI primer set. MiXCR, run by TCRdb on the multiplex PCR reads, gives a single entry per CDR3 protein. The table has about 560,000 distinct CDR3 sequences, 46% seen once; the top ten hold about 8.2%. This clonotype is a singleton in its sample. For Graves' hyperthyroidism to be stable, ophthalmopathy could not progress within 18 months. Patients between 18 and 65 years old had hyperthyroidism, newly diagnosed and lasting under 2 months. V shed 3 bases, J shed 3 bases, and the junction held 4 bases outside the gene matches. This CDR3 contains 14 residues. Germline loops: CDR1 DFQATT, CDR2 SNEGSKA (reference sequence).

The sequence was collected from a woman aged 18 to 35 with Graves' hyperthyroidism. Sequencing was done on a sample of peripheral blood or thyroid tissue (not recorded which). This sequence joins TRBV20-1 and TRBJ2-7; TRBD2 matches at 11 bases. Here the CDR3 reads CSARDSGRDYEQYF. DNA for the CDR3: TGCAGTGCTAGGGATAGCGGGAGGGACTACGAGCAGTACTTC.